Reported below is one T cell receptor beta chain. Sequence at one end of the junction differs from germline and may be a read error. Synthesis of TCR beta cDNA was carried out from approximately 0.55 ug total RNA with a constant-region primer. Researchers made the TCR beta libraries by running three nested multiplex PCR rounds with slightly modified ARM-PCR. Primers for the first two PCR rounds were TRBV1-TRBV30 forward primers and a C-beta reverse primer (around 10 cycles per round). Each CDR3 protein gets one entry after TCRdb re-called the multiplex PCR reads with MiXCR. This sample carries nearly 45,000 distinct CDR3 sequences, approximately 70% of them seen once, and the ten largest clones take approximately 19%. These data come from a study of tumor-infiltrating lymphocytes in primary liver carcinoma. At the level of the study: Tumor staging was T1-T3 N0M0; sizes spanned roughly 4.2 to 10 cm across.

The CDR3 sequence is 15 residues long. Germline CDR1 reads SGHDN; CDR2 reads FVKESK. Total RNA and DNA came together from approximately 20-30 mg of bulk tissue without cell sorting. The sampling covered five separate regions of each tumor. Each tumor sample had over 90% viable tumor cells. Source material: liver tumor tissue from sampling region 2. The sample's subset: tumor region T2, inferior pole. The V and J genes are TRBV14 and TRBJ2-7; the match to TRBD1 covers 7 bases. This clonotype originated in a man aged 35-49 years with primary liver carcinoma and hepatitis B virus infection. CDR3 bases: TGTGCCAGTAGCCAAGACAGGGTGACGGCCAACGAGCAGTACTTC. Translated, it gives CASSQDRVTANEQYF.